This passage covers 20 T cell receptor beta chains from one sample sequenced in a study of CD4 T cells in relation to SARS-CoV-2 and coronaviruses. Unexposed donor CD4+ T cells date from about 2011-2018, before the COVID-19 pandemic. This table comes from immunoSEQ multiplex PCR, and its TCRdb copy is limited to in-frame clones, with some not included. Of tens of thousands of clones in the sample, 94% were seen once. Material for sequencing was naive CD4+ T cells from PBMCs. Regarding subset: naive CD4+ T cells isolated by negative enrichment. The receptors stem from a human donor in good health.

There are a few counts of this clone. V and J are TRBV28 and TRBJ1-5, with D perhaps matching TRBD1 (5 bases). Germline V lookup: CDR1 MDHEN, CDR2 SYDVKM. Trimming took 2 bases from V and 5 from J, leaving 13 bases between them. This CDR3 spans 15 amino acids. CDR3 residues: CASSLAGGFYQPQHF. The DNA for the CDR3 is TGTGCCAGCAGTTTAGCCGGGGGGTTCTATCAGCCCCAGCATTTT.

This clone was seen once. V and J are TRBV9 and TRBJ1-2; D unresolved. Germline V gene data show CDR1 as SGDLS and CDR2 as YYNGEE. The V end lost 3 bases, the J end lost 8 bases, and 11 bases lay between the germline ends. There are 12 residues in the CDR3. CDR3: CASSESRRGYTF. The CDR3 DNA reads TGTGCCAGCAGCGAGAGTAGACGAGGCTACACCTTC.

The CDR3 loop is CASHRRGSITEAFF. CDR3 coding DNA: TGTGCCAGCCACCGGCGGGGGAGTATAACTGAAGCTTTCTTT. This chain links TRBV19 with TRBJ1-1, with D tentatively TRBD1 (5 bases). This CDR3 has 14 residues. V lost 9 bases and J 5 bases, leaving 19 bases between the germline ends. Germline CDR1 and CDR2: LNHDA and SQIVND (reference sequence). The entire variable domain, with the rest obtained from reference TRBV19 and TRBJ1-1, is as follows: DGGITQSPKYLFRKEGQNVTLSCEQNLNHDAMYWYRQDPGQGLRLIYYSQIVNDFQKGDIAEGYSVSREKKESFPLTVTSAQKNPTAFYLCASHRRGSITEAFFGQGTRLTVV.

The chain's CDR3 is CASSYRETQYF. CDR3 bases: TGTGCCAGCAGCTATCGCGAGACCCAGTACTTC. The chain combines TRBV13 with TRBJ2-5; D is ambiguous. The germline V gene encodes CDR1 PRHDT and CDR2 FYEKMQ (reference sequence). The CDR3 extends over 11 amino acids. The V and J ends lost 4 bases and 5 bases respectively, with 5 bases between them.

The chain joins TRBV2 to TRBJ2-2, with TRBD1 as a possible D gene (5 bases). V was cut by 1 base and J by 6 bases, with 12 bases left in between. The CDR3 consists of 15 residues. Germline lookup yields CDR1 SNHLY and CDR2 FYNNEI. DNA of the CDR3: TGTGCCAGCAGTGAAGAATCGGAAGGGGCCGGGGAGCTGTTTTTT. It is translated as CASSEESEGAGELFF. The complete variable domain, with remaining parts taken from reference TRBV2 and TRBJ2-2, reads EPEVTQTPSHQVTQMGQEVILRCVPISNHLYFYWYRQILGQKVEFLVSFYNNEISEKSEIFDDQFSVERPDGSNFTLKIRSTKLEDSAMYFCASSEESEGAGELFFGEGSRLTVL.

The chain carries TRBV24-1 and TRBJ2-1; tentative D call: TRBD1 (5 bases). CDR3 length: 13 residues. The V gene lost 5 bases and the J gene lost 7 bases, with 11 bases spanning the gap. The germline CDR1 and CDR2 sequences are KGHDR and SFDVKD. The CDR3 DNA is TGTGCCACCAGTGTTTCCAGGGATAATGAGCAGTTCTTC. It codes for CATSVSRDNEQFF.

The chain links TRBV5-1 to TRBJ2-5, with a weak D call TRBD1 (7 bases). The germline V gene encodes CDR1 SGHRS and CDR2 YFSETQ. CDR3 length: 14 residues. With 5 bases removed from V and 1 base from J, the gap between germline ends came to 12 bases. The CDR3 DNA follows: TGCGCCAGCAGACCAGGGGGGTTCCAAGAGACCCAGTACTTC. Its protein product is CASRPGGFQETQYF.

The V and J genes are TRBV28 and TRBJ2-6, with D perhaps being TRBD1 or TRBD2 (5 bases each). Germline V lookup: CDR1 MDHEN, CDR2 SYDVKM. Trimming pared 8 bases from V and 4 bases from J, leaving 9 bases between. The CDR3 consists of 13 residues. Written as DNA, the CDR3 is TGTGCCAGCCGAGGGGCGGGGGCCAACGTCCTGACTTTC. Translated: CASRGAGANVLTF.

The gene calls are TRBV30 and TRBJ2-1; TRBD2 matches at 10 bases. CDR1 and CDR2 from the germline V gene are GTSNPN and SVGIG (reference sequence). The CDR3 sequence is 15 residues long. The junction had 5 bases not matched to a gene; V was cut back by 0 bases and J by 6 bases. The CDR3 bases are TGTGCCTGGAGTGTAGATGGGACTAGCGCCAATGAGCAGTTCTTC. This gives the protein CAWSVDGTSANEQFF.

This clone was detected once. The CDR3 DNA is TGTGCCAGTAGCATCTCACGGAGATCCTACGAGCAGTACTTC. Translated, it gives CASSISRRSYEQYF. The chain combines TRBV19 with TRBJ2-7; unclear D gene. V lost 6 bases, J lost 1 base, and 13 bases lay in between. CDR3 size: 14 residues. From germline, CDR1 is LNHDA and CDR2 SQIVND (reference sequence).

CDR3 loop: CASSGGTDGYTF. Here the CDR3 DNA reads TGTGCCAGCTCAGGGGGGACAGATGGCTACACCTTC. V gene TRBV18 combines with J gene TRBJ1-2, with 7 bases fitting TRBD1. CDR3 size: 12 residues. CDR1 KGHSH and CDR2 LQKENI come from the germline V gene. V shed 5 bases and J 6 bases; nucleotides not matched to a gene: 3.

The chain combines TRBV7-8 with TRBJ1-2, with TRBD1 identical over 7 bases. V was pared by 5 bases and J by 8 bases, with 8 bases of the junction left unmatched. Germline CDR1 reads SGHVS; CDR2 reads FQNEAQ. The CDR3 spans 13 residues. CDR3 sequence reads: CASSHGQDNGYTF. DNA of the CDR3: TGTGCCAGCAGCCACGGACAGGACAACGGCTACACCTTC.

This clone appeared a single time. The chain has TRBV24-1 and TRBJ2-5, with TRBD2 matching over 11 bases. Germline V CDR1 and CDR2: KGHDR, SFDVKD. The CDR3 is 17 residues long. After removal of 2 bases from V and 9 bases from J, the junction contained 13 bases not matched to a gene. The CDR3 is CATSDSTGLAGTGAQYF. For the CDR3, the DNA is TGTGCCACCAGTGATTCTACCGGACTAGCGGGCACAGGAGCCCAGTACTTC.

This clone was picked up one time. This rearrangement joins TRBV18 to TRBJ2-1; either TRBD1 or TRBD2 may fit D (6 bases each). In germline, CDR1 is KGHSH, CDR2 LQKENI. CDR3 size: 17 residues. The V end was cut by 3 bases, the J end by 3 bases, with 18 bases between. CDR3 sequence: CASSPQPPGAGYNEQFF. CDR3 nucleotides: TGTGCCAGCTCACCCCAACCCCCGGGGGCCGGCTACAATGAGCAGTTCTTC.

The chain combines TRBV5-1 with TRBJ1-1; tentative D call: TRBD1 (5 bases). The germline V and J ends were trimmed by 4 bases and 2 bases, with 12 bases remaining between them. Germline V gene lookup returns CDR1 SGHRS and CDR2 YFSETQ. The CDR3 runs 14 residues. CDR3 loop: CASSRGDRNTEAFF. CDR3 sequence (DNA): TGCGCCAGCAGCCGGGGGGACCGTAACACTGAAGCTTTCTTT.

The CDR3, as DNA: TGCAGCGTTGAAGGGAACCCGGGTGGGGAGACCCAGTACTTC. Protein: CSVEGNPGGETQYF. The chain has TRBV29-1 and TRBJ2-5; unclear D gene. V lost 1 base and J 5 bases, leaving 14 bases between the germline ends. The CDR3 extends over 14 amino acids. In germline, CDR1 is SQVTM, CDR2 ANQGSEA.

CDR3 amino acids: CASSLNRGYGYTF. The CDR3 DNA is TGTGCCAGCAGCCTAAACAGGGGTTATGGCTACACCTTC. V gene TRBV5-6 combines with J gene TRBJ1-2; TRBD1 aligns across 7 bases. Germline assignment: CDR1 SGHDT and CDR2 YYEEEE. V shed 4 bases and J 5 bases; nucleotides not matched to a gene: 5. CDR3 length: 13 residues.

V and J are TRBV13 and TRBJ1-2, with TRBD1 matching over 11 bases. The germline gives CDR1 PRHDT, CDR2 FYEKMQ (reference sequence). With 5 bases clipped from V and 5 bases from J, the junction kept 4 bases outside the gene matches. The CDR3 runs to 14 residues. This CDR3 reads CASSPGQGAYGYTF. In nucleotides, the CDR3 is TGTGCCAGCAGCCCCGGACAGGGGGCGTATGGCTACACCTTC.

This sequence joins TRBV3-1 (or the pseudogene TRBV3-2) and TRBJ2-7; tentatively, D is TRBD1 (5 bases). The CDR3 has 15 amino acids. Trimming took off 4 bases at V and 3 bases at J, with 16 bases between the two ends. The germline V gene has CDR1 LGHDT and CDR2 YNNKEL (reference sequence). The CDR3 region has the DNA TGTGCCAGCAGCCGAAGAGGTGACAGAGACTACGAGCAGTACTTC. Translating gives CASSRRGDRDYEQYF.

J is TRBJ2-2 and V is TRBV29-1; no clear D. V lost 7 bases to trimming and J lost 3 bases, with 9 bases between them. The CDR3 is 12 amino acids. From germline, CDR1 is SQVTM and CDR2 ANQGSEA. The CDR3, as DNA: TGCAGCGCTTCAACTGACACCGGGGAGCTGTTTTTT. It is translated as CSASTDTGELFF.